A single sample gave rise to the 20 T cell receptor beta chains below, sequenced in a study of blood T cell repertoires in COVID-19. Assay used: immunoSEQ multiplex PCR; TCRdb lists only in-frame clones, some missing. This sample has tens of thousands of clones, with roughly three quarters found just once. Sequencing used peripheral blood. These receptors all come from a man in his 70s with acute or convalescent COVID-19.

This clone appeared once. This chain connects TRBV4-3 to TRBJ2-3; 7 nucleotides match TRBD1. V shed 0 bases and J 1 base; nucleotides not matched to a gene: 1. Germline CDR1 LGHNA, CDR2 YSLEER. This CDR3 is 15 amino acids long. CDR3 bases: TGCGCCAGCAGCCAAGAAGGGACAGGCACAGATACGCAGTATTTT. Protein: CASSQEGTGTDTQYF.

The J gene is TRBJ1-2, the V gene TRBV6-5; 7 nucleotides agree with TRBD1. Germline CDR1 and CDR2: MNHEY and SVGAGI. J was trimmed by 6 bases and V by 7 bases; bases with no gene match: 11. The CDR3 contains 14 residues. The CDR3 sequence: CASKVGGAGDGYTF. Written as DNA, the CDR3 is TGTGCCAGCAAGGTAGGGGGCGCCGGGGATGGCTACACCTTC.

CDR3: CASSQASSGEETQYF. The CDR3 DNA reads TGTGCCAGCAGCCAAGCTTCTAGCGGGGAAGAGACCCAGTACTTC. The V gene is TRBV4-2, the J gene TRBJ2-5, with 9 bases lining up with TRBD2. CDR1 and CDR2 (germline): LGHNA, YNFKEQ. The CDR3 runs 15 residues. The V segment lost 1 base and the J segment 3 bases; nucleotides outside the gene matches: 3.

V and J are TRBV6-1 and TRBJ1-6; TRBD1 might be the D (5 bases). Germline V gene sequence: CDR1 MNHNS, CDR2 SASEGT. Trimming pared 1 base from V and 0 bases from J, leaving 16 bases between. This CDR3 has 19 amino acids. CDR3 DNA: TGTGCCAGCAGTGAAGGGTTACGGGGGAAAAGCTCCTATAATTCACCCCTCCACTTT. This gives the protein CASSEGLRGKSSYNSPLHF.

The J gene is TRBJ1-5, the V gene TRBV7-9; 8 bases match TRBD1. CDR1 SEHNR and CDR2 FQNEAQ come from the germline V gene (reference sequence). CDR3 size: 17 residues. V lost 5 bases, J lost 0 bases, and 9 bases stayed unmatched. DNA of the CDR3: TGTGCCAGCAGCCAAGGACAGGGAACTTATAGCAATCAGCCCCAGCATTTT. It codes for CASSQGQGTYSNQPQHF. Based on the CDR3 plus reference TRBV7-9 and TRBJ1-5, the full variable domain is DTGVSQNPRHKITKRGQNVTFRCDPISEHNRLYWYRQTLGQGPEFLTYFQNEAQLEKSRLLSDRFSAERPKGSFSTLEIQRTEQGDSAMYLCASSQGQGTYSNQPQHFGDGTRLSIL.

This sequence joins TRBV6-5 and TRBJ1-1; 10 bases are a match to TRBD1. The germline V gene has CDR1 MNHEY and CDR2 SVGAGI. Trimming at V came to 6 bases and at J to 8 bases, leaving 9 bases not matched to a gene. The CDR3 is 14 amino acids. Here the CDR3 reads CASSRVPGQGEAFF. CDR3 DNA: TGTGCCAGCAGCCGCGTCCCGGGACAGGGGGAAGCTTTCTTT.

The chain joins TRBV6-2 or TRBV6-3 to TRBJ2-5, with D tentatively TRBD2 (6 bases). The V and J ends lost 5 bases and 2 bases respectively, with 12 bases between them. Germline V gene sequence: CDR1 MNHEY, CDR2 SVGEGT. The CDR3 has 14 residues. The CDR3 DNA sequence: TGTGCCAGCAGTCAATCGGGGGATCAAGAGACCCAGTACTTC. Protein product: CASSQSGDQETQYF.

The chain joins TRBV6-6 to TRBJ2-7; 7 nucleotides match TRBD1. CDR1 and CDR2 from the germline V gene are MNHNY and SVGAGI (reference sequence). This CDR3 spans 12 amino acids. After removal of 8 bases from V and 6 bases from J, the junction contained 7 bases not matched to a gene. The CDR3 spells CASLEGASEQYF. Here the CDR3 DNA reads TGTGCCAGCCTCGAGGGGGCTTCCGAGCAGTACTTC.

The chain links TRBV30 to TRBJ1-1; the D gene is possibly TRBD1 (6 bases). The V and J ends lost 7 bases and 0 bases respectively, with 18 bases between them. The germline V gene has CDR1 GTSNPN and CDR2 SVGIG (reference sequence). The CDR3 spans 15 residues. CDR3 region: CALNYRVAVNTEAFF. In DNA, the CDR3 is TGTGCCTTAAATTACAGGGTGGCGGTGAACACTGAAGCTTTCTTT.

This clone was seen a few times. This chain links TRBV5-6 with TRBJ1-3; a weak D match, TRBD1 (5 bases). CDR1 is SGHDT, CDR2 YYEEEE, per germline. The CDR3 runs 13 residues. Trimming pared 2 bases from V and 7 bases from J, leaving 10 bases between. CDR3 region: CASSFGQVNTIYF. The CDR3 region has the DNA TGTGCCAGCAGCTTTGGACAAGTTAACACCATATATTTT. The full variable domain, its missing parts supplied by reference TRBV5-6 and TRBJ1-3, is DAGVTQSPTHLIKTRGQQVTLRCSPKSGHDTVSWYQQALGQGPQFIFQYYEEEERQRGNFPDRFSGHQFPNYSSELNVNALLLGDSALYLCASSFGQVNTIYFGEGSWLTVV.

The chain is built from TRBV10-2 and TRBJ1-1; 8 bases match TRBD1. Germline lookup yields CDR1 WSHSY and CDR2 SAAADI. The V segment lost 10 bases and the J segment 2 bases; nucleotides outside the gene matches: 9. The CDR3 is 14 amino acids. CDR3 amino acids: CATSQGAGNTEAFF. The CDR3 bases are TGCGCCACCTCCCAGGGGGCGGGTAACACTGAAGCTTTCTTT.

This clone was found a few times. This chain links TRBV27 with TRBJ1-1; D is uncertain. Trimming cost V 1 base and J 0 bases, with 24 bases left between them. Germline CDR1 and CDR2: MNHEY and SMNVEV (reference sequence). The length of the CDR3 is 20 residues. The CDR3 nucleotides are TGTGCCAGCAGTTTATATTACGAACCCAAAGCCAGGCCACTGAACACTGAAGCTTTCTTT. Its translation is CASSLYYEPKARPLNTEAFF.

The genes are TRBV5-1 and TRBJ1-4, with TRBD1 matching over 9 bases. The length of the CDR3 is 17 residues. The junction had 7 bases not matched to a gene; V was cut back by 3 bases and J by 1 base. CDR1 and CDR2 from the germline V gene are SGHRS and YFSETQ. The CDR3, as DNA: TGCGCCAGCAGCTCGTGGACAGGGGATGGAACTAATGAAAAACTGTTTTTT. Translated: CASSSWTGDGTNEKLFF.

The chain couples TRBV11-2 to TRBJ2-7; 10 bases are shared with TRBD1. The V segment lost 5 bases and the J segment 2 bases; nucleotides outside the gene matches: 6. The CDR3 consists of 15 residues. The V gene's germline CDR1 is SGHAT and CDR2 FQNNGV. The CDR3 region has the DNA TGTGCCAGCAGCGAGGGGGACAGGGGACCCTACGAGCAGTACTTC. It is translated as CASSEGDRGPYEQYF. The complete variable domain, with remaining parts taken from reference TRBV11-2 and TRBJ2-7, reads EAGVAQSPRYKIIEKRQSVAFWCNPISGHATLYWYQQILGQGPKLLIQFQNNGVVDDSQLPKDRFSAERLKGVDSTLKIQPAKLEDSAVYLCASSEGDRGPYEQYFGPGTRLTVT.

This chain joins TRBV19 and TRBJ1-5, with 10 bases that match TRBD1. The germline CDR1 and CDR2 sequences are LNHDA and SQIVND (reference sequence). The CDR3 consists of 17 residues. V lost 5 bases to trimming and J lost 6 bases; unmatched junction nucleotides: 13. DNA for the CDR3: TGTGCCAGTAGTGCCCGCCCGACAGGGGGCACGTTTCAGCCCCAGCATTTT. It translates to CASSARPTGGTFQPQHF.

This chain joins TRBV28 and TRBJ2-3; D is possibly TRBD2 (5 bases). The V end lost 2 bases, the J end lost 2 bases, and 8 bases lay between the germline ends. Germline V lookup: CDR1 MDHEN, CDR2 SYDVKM. The CDR3 length is 14 residues. This CDR3 is CASSLRGNTDTQYF. The CDR3 DNA follows: TGTGCCAGCAGTTTAAGAGGGAACACAGATACGCAGTATTTT.

The chain employs TRBV5-1 and TRBJ2-7, with 10 bases aligning to TRBD1. Germline V gene sequence: CDR1 SGHRS, CDR2 YFSETQ. Germline trimming cut 4 bases from V and 4 bases from J; bases unmatched to any gene: 17. The CDR3 has 18 residues. The CDR3 here is CASSVDRGIGSGRYEQYF. The CDR3 DNA sequence: TGCGCCAGCAGCGTGGACAGGGGGATCGGCTCAGGAAGGTACGAGCAGTACTTC.

The chain is built from TRBV5-1 and TRBJ1-1; tentatively, D is TRBD1 (6 bases). Germline loops: CDR1 SGHRS, CDR2 YFSETQ. The CDR3 consists of 15 residues. V lost 4 bases to trimming and J lost 0 bases, with 13 bases between them. The CDR3 spells CASSRGAGVNTEAFF. In DNA form, the CDR3 reads TGCGCCAGCAGCCGTGGGGCAGGGGTGAACACTGAAGCTTTCTTT.

V gene TRBV7-2 combines with J gene TRBJ2-1; D uncertain. V was trimmed by 5 bases and J by 3 bases, leaving 8 bases between them. CDR1 SGHTA and CDR2 FQGNSA come from the germline V gene. The CDR3 spans 13 residues. CDR3 coding DNA: TGTGCCAGCAGCCAACAGTACTACAATGAGCAGTTCTTC. It specifies CASSQQYYNEQFF.

This chain joins TRBV5-4 and TRBJ2-7, with a possible D match to TRBD1 (5 bases). CDR3 length: 16 residues. The germline V and J ends were trimmed by 0 bases and 5 bases, with 18 bases remaining between them. In germline, CDR1 is SGHNT, CDR2 YYREEE (reference sequence). This CDR3 is CASSLAFTGQGNEQYF. CDR3 coding DNA: TGTGCCAGCAGCTTGGCCTTTACCGGGCAGGGCAACGAGCAGTACTTC.